A selection of T cell receptor beta chains follows, all from one sample in a study of cytomegalovirus exposure and HLA in healthy donors. The method was immunoSEQ multiplex PCR; TCRdb's version includes in-frame clones alone and lacks a portion of them. This sample has over 85,000 clones, with 70% to 80% found just once. The sample consisted of PBMCs. These receptor sequences come from a man in his forties in good health and CMV-seronegative. CDR3s include the opening cysteine and the closing phenylalanine or tryptophan. Each record gives: V gene, D gene, clone size, J gene, CDR3 DNA, CDR3 protein. D genes are given only for firm matches. Clone size is stated in some rows and not others, as once, few, many or a class when expanded.

V: TRBV2
D: -
size: -
J: TRBJ2-3
DNA: TGTGCCAGCAGCGACCGACCCCCTAGAGATACGCAGTATTTT
CDR3: CASSDRPPRDTQYF

V: TRBV2
D: TRBD1
size: -
J: TRBJ2-7
DNA: TGTGCCAGCAAGATGGGACAGGGGAGGCACGAGCAGTACTTC
CDR3: CASKMGQGRHEQYF

V: TRBV19
D: -
size: -
J: TRBJ2-2
DNA: TGTGCCAGTCATCGGACAGCCGGGGAGCTGTTTTTT
CDR3: CASHRTAGELFF

V: TRBV19
D: TRBD1
size: -
J: TRBJ1-1
DNA: TGTGCCAGTACGGAGACAGGGAGTATGGTAACTGAAGCTTTCTTT
CDR3: CASTETGSMVTEAFF

V: TRBV18
D: -
size: few
J: TRBJ2-7
DNA: TGTGCCAGCTCACCAGCCTCCGGGGGTCTCTTATACGAGCAGTACTTC
CDR3: CASSPASGGLLYEQYF

V: TRBV2
D: -
size: -
J: TRBJ1-2
DNA: TGTGCCAGCAGGGACAGCATTAACTATGGCTACACCTTC
CDR3: CASRDSINYGYTF

V: TRBV7-6
D: -
size: -
J: TRBJ1-1
DNA: TGTGCCAGCAGCTTATATACTGGGGCGAACACTGAAGCTTTCTTT
CDR3: CASSLYTGANTEAFF

V: TRBV5-1
D: TRBD2
size: -
J: TRBJ2-5
DNA: TGCGCCAGCAGCTGGCGGGGGAACCAAGAGACCCAGTACTTC
CDR3: CASSWRGNQETQYF

V: TRBV12-2
D: -
size: -
J: TRBJ1-1
DNA: TGTGCAAGTCGCTTAATGACAGACGTGAACACTGAAGCTTTCTTT
CDR3: CASRLMTDVNTEAFF

V: TRBV23-1
D: -
size: -
J: TRBJ2-6
DNA: TGCGCCAGCAGTCAACCCGGCTCTTGGAGGAGGGACTCTGGGGCCAACGTCCTGACTTTC
CDR3: CASSQPGSWRRDSGANVLTF